The rows below give T cell receptor beta chains drawn from one sample of a study of blood T cell repertoires in COVID-19. The assay was immunoSEQ multiplex PCR, and TCRdb's table has in-frame clones only and misses some. The table shows 200,000 to 250,000 clones, with around four fifths occurring only once. Sequencing was carried out using PBMCs or T cells enriched from blood (not recorded which). The origin of the receptors is a woman in her forties who had been exposed to COVID-19. The CDR3 runs from the conserved cysteine through the conserved F or W. Each record gives: V gene, clone size, D gene, J gene, CDR3 DNA, CDR3 protein. D genes are given only for firm matches. Size is omitted from some rows. Given values are once, few, many or a class for expanded clones.

TRBV12-3/TRBV12-4	.	TRBD1	TRBJ1-1	TGTGCCAGCAGACCGGACAGGGCCCAAGCTTTCTTT	CASRPDRAQAFF
TRBV23-1	.	.	TRBJ1-2	TGCGCCAGCAGTCACCCATTGGCTGGGGGGGCGCGCGGCTACACCTTC	CASSHPLAGGARGYTF
TRBV2	.	.	TRBJ2-7	TGTGCCAGCACCGAGGGCGAGCAGTACTTC	CASTEGEQYF
TRBV4-1	.	TRBD1	TRBJ1-4	TGCGCCAGCAGCCAAGATATTGTAAACAGGGGTGAAAAACTGTTTTTT	CASSQDIVNRGEKLFF
TRBV5-4	.	.	TRBJ1-2	TGTGCCAGCAGCGCGGTTGGAGGCTACACCTTC	CASSAVGGYTF
TRBV6-5	.	.	TRBJ2-1	TGTGCCAGCAGTTGGGACAGTTTAACGGGGGGGGGTGAGCAGTTCTTC	CASSWDSLTGGGEQFF
TRBV7-9	.	TRBD1	TRBJ2-1	TGTGCCAGCAGGGTCGGGACAGGGCAGCACAATGAGCAGTTCTTC	CASRVGTGQHNEQFF
TRBV6-5	.	TRBD1	TRBJ1-4	TGTGCCAGCAGTTACTCACAGGGGGCGAAAACCCGACTGTTTTTT	CASSYSQGAKTRLFF
TRBV15	.	TRBD2	TRBJ2-3	TGTGCCACCAGCAGATCCGGGACTAGCGGGGGGCTGGGTACGCAGTATTTT	CATSRSGTSGGLGTQYF
TRBV3-1/TRBV3-2	.	.	TRBJ1-1	TGTGCCAGCAGCCATCAGTCAGAAGCTTTCTTT	CASSHQSEAFF
TRBV28	.	TRBD1	TRBJ1-2	TGTGCCAGCAGTTCGCCACCGGGACAGGACCCCTATGGCTACACCTTC	CASSSPPGQDPYGYTF
TRBV6-5	.	TRBD1	TRBJ1-1	TGTGCCAGCACCATAGGACAGGGTCACACTGAAGCTTTCTTT	CASTIGQGHTEAFF
TRBV11-2	.	TRBD1	TRBJ1-5	TGTGCCAGCAGCGCGCAGACAGGGAATCAGCCCCAGCATTTT	CASSAQTGNQPQHF
TRBV7-2	.	.	TRBJ1-1	TGTGCCAGCAGCTTTGGGGCAGGCACTGAAGCTTTCTTT	CASSFGAGTEAFF
TRBV6-1	.	TRBD2	TRBJ2-5	TGTGCCAGCAGTGAAAGCGGGGCCCAAGAGACCCAGTACTTC	CASSESGAQETQYF
TRBV7-9	.	.	TRBJ2-7	TGTGCCAGCAGCTCCCCGGACAGCCAGAACATCTACGAGCAGTACTTC	CASSSPDSQNIYEQYF
TRBV4-3	.	.	TRBJ1-3	TGCGCCAGCAGCCAAGATCCGTTCTCTGGAAACACCATATATTTT	CASSQDPFSGNTIYF
TRBV5-1	.	.	TRBJ2-7	TGCGCCAGCAGCCCAGCGGACCTGTCCTACGAGCAGTACTTC	CASSPADLSYEQYF
TRBV3-1/TRBV3-2	.	TRBD2	TRBJ2-1	TGTGCCAGCAGCCGAGGTGGGGGGGGTAGGTCGGGTGAGCAGTTCTTC	CASSRGGGGRSGEQFF
TRBV19	.	.	TRBJ2-3	TGTGCCAGCCGAGGGGGGGTCCCAGATACGCAGTATTTT	CASRGGVPDTQYF
TRBV29-1	once	.	TRBJ2-3	TGCAGCGCACGACTAGACGGCGCCACGCAGTATTTT	CSARLDGATQYF
TRBV29-1	few	.	TRBJ1-1	TGCAGCGTCCGGAGGGGGAACACTGAAGCTTTCTTT	CSVRRGNTEAFF
TRBV19	.	.	TRBJ2-2	TGTGCCAGTAGTATCTCACAGGGGAACACCGGGGAGCTGTTTTTT	CASSISQGNTGELFF
TRBV9	.	.	TRBJ1-1	TGTGCCAGCAGCGTAAGCCCCGAAGATGAAGCTTTCTTT	CASSVSPEDEAFF
TRBV4-1	.	.	TRBJ1-6	TGCGCCAGCAGCCAAGTCTTTGGGGCAAGCCCAAATTCACCCCTCCACTTT	CASSQVFGASPNSPLHF
TRBV19	.	.	TRBJ2-1	TGTGCCAGTAGGATGGCCCCCTCTGCCAGGTACAATGAGCAGTTCTTC	CASRMAPSARYNEQFF
TRBV4-3	.	TRBD2	TRBJ2-3	TGCGCCAGCAGCCGAATAGCGGGGGCGTTCGATACGCAGTATTTT	CASSRIAGAFDTQYF
TRBV7-9	.	.	TRBJ2-5	TGTGCCAGCAGCTTAGAACTACAGGGAGCGACCCAGTACTTC	CASSLELQGATQYF
TRBV11-1	.	TRBD1	TRBJ2-2	TGTGCCAGCACCCGACAGGGGGCCACCGGGGAGCTGTTTTTT	CASTRQGATGELFF
TRBV4-2	.	.	TRBJ2-3	TGTGCCAGCAGCCAAATGATACTTGGGGGGGCCGCAGATACGCAGTATTTT	CASSQMILGGAADTQYF
TRBV18	.	.	TRBJ1-2	TGTGCCAGCTCACCAGGTTCGTCGCAGGGCAACTATGGCTACACCTTC	CASSPGSSQGNYGYTF
TRBV4-1	few	.	TRBJ1-1	TGCGCCAGCAGCCTGACCCTGGGCAGTCACACTGAAGCTTTCTTT	CASSLTLGSHTEAFF
TRBV5-1	.	TRBD1	TRBJ1-4	TGCGCCAGCAGCTTACAGGGGGCAGGACTAAGTGAAAAACTGTTTTTT	CASSLQGAGLSEKLFF
TRBV9	.	TRBD1	TRBJ2-1	TGTGCCAGCAGCGAGCGACAGGGTGGAGAGCAGTTCTTC	CASSERQGGEQFF
TRBV21-1	few	.	TRBJ2-7	TGTGCCAGCAGCAAGTGTAGCGGGGGCTCTTACGAGCAGTACTTC	CASSKCSGGSYEQYF
TRBV5-8	.	.	TRBJ2-5	TGTGCCAGCAGCATGGGGGAGGTTCAAGAGACCCAGTACTTC	CASSMGEVQETQYF
TRBV5-4	.	TRBD1	TRBJ2-2	TGTGCCAGCAGACAGGACAGGGTTTCGAACACCGGGGAGCTGTTTTTT	CASRQDRVSNTGELFF
TRBV6-5	.	.	TRBJ1-2	TGTGCCAGCAGTTACTCAGACAGCTATGGCTACACCTTC	CASSYSDSYGYTF
TRBV7-9	.	TRBD1	TRBJ1-6	TGTGCCAGCAGCGAGGGACAGATTAATTCACCCCTCCACTTT	CASSEGQINSPLHF
TRBV18	.	TRBD1	TRBJ1-1	TGTGCCAGCTCACCACCGACAGGGCGAGTCCCGACTGAAGCTTTCTTT	CASSPPTGRVPTEAFF
TRBV11-1	.	.	TRBJ2-5	TGTGCCAGCAGCCCCGAGAGACTAGGAGAGACCCAGTACTTC	CASSPERLGETQYF
TRBV6-6	.	TRBD2	TRBJ2-7	TGTGCCAGCAGTTACTGGTCGATAGCGGGGGCCTACGAGCAGTACTTC	CASSYWSIAGAYEQYF
TRBV10-3	.	TRBD1	TRBJ1-1	TGTGCCATACGGACAGGGGAGGACACTGAAGCTTTCTTT	CAIRTGEDTEAFF